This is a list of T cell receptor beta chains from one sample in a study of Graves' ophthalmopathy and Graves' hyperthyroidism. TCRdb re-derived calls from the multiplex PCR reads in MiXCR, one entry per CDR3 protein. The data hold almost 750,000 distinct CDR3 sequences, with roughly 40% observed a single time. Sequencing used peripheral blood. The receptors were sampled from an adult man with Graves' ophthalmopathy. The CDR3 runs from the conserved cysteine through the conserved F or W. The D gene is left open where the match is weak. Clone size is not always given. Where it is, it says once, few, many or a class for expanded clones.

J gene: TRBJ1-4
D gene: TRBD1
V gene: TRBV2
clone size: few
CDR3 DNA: TGTGCCAGCAGTGACCTACCGGGACAGCCAAATGAAAAACTGTTTTTT
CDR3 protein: CASSDLPGQPNEKLFF

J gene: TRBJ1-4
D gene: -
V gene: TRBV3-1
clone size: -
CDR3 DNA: TGTGCCAGCAGCCAAGAGCAGGGGAAACTGTTTTTT
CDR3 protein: CASSQEQGKLFF

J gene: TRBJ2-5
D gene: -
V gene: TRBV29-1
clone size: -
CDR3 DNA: TGCAGCGTTGAAGGGGGGAACGTGAAGACCCAGTACTTC
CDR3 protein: CSVEGGNVKTQYF

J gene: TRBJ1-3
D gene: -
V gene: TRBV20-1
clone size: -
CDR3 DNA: TGCAGTGCTTATCCGGGCCCAGGAAACACCATATATTTT
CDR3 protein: CSAYPGPGNTIYF

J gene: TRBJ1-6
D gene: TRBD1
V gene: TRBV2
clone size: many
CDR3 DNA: TGTGCCAGCAGGGCCGGACAGGTCCTAATGAATTCACCCCTCCACTTT
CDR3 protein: CASRAGQVLMNSPLHF

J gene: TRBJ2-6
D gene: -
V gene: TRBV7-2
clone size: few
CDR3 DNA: TGCGCCAGCAGCCAAGATCCGACTGGGGCCAACGTCCTGACTTTC
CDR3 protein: CASSQDPTGANVLTF

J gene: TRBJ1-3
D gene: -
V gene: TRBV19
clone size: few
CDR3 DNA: TGTGCCAGTAGCTTAAGGGAATCTGGAAACACCATATATTTT
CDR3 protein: CASSLRESGNTIYF

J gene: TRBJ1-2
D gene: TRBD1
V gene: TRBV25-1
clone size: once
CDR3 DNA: TGTGCCAGCAGTGAATATGAAGGGGGCAGGTCGGCTGGCTACACCTTC
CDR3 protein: CASSEYEGGRSAGYTF

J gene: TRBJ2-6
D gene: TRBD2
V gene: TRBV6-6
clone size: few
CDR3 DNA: TGTGCCAGCAGTTTTAGCGGGGGGCCCTCTGGGGCCAACGTCCTGACTTTC
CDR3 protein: CASSFSGGPSGANVLTF

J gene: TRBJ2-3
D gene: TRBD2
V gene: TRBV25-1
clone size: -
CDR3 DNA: TGTGCCAGCAGTAGCGGGAGCCGCACAGATACGCAGTATTTT
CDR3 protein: CASSSGSRTDTQYF

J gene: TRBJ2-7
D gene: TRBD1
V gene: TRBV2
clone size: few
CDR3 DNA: TGTGCCAGCAGTGAAGTACAGGGGGGCTCCTACGAGCAGTACTTC
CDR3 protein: CASSEVQGGSYEQYF

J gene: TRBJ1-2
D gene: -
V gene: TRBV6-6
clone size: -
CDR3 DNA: TGTGCCAGCACCGGGACCGATAAGGGTGGCTACACCTTC
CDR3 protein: CASTGTDKGGYTF

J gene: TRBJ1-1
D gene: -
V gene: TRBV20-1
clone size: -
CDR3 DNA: TGCAGTGCGCCAGTCGGGGGGATAGGGACTGAAGCTTTCTTT
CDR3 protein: CSAPVGGIGTEAFF

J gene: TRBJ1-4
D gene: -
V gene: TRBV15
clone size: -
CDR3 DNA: TGTGCCACCAGCAGACCAAGGACAGCAGTTAATGAAAAACTGTTTTTT
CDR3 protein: CATSRPRTAVNEKLFF

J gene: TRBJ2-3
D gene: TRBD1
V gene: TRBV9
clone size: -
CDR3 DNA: TGTGCCAGCGGAGTGGGACAGGCAGATACGCAGTATTTT
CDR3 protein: CASGVGQADTQYF

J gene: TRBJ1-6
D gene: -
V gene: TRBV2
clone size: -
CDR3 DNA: TGTGCCAGCAGTGTGCGGACAGCCAATTCACCCCTCCACTTT
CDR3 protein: CASSVRTANSPLHF

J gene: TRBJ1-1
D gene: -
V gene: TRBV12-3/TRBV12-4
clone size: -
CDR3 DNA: TGTGCCAGCAGGTCTAGCTGGACTGAAGCTTTCTTT
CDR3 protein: CASRSSWTEAFF

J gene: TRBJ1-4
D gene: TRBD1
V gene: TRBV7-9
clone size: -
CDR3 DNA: TGTGCCAGCAGCTTAAGGACCAGGGGGTTTGCTAATGAAAAACTGTTTTTT
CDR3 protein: CASSLRTRGFANEKLFF

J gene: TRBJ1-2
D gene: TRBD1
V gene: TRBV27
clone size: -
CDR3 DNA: TGTGCCAGCAGTTTATCGAGGACAGGCTCGGGTGGCTACACCTTC
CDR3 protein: CASSLSRTGSGGYTF

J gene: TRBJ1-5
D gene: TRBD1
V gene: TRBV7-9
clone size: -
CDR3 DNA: TGTGCCAGCAGCCCGACAGGGCCGGAGCCCCAGCATTTT
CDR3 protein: CASSPTGPEPQHF

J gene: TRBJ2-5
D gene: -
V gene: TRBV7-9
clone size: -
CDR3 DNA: TGTGCCAGCAGCTTAATAGCCGGGACGGATGGTGAAGAGACCCAGTACTTC
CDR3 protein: CASSLIAGTDGEETQYF

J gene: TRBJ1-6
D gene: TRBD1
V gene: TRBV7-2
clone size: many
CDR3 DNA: TGTGCCAGCAGCTTATCCGGGACAGGGGTCTCACCCCTCCACTTT
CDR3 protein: CASSLSGTGVSPLHF

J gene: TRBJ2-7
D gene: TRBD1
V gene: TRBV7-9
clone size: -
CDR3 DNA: TGTGCCAGCAGCCACGGACAGGGGACAGGACTGAGGGACGAGCAGTACTTC
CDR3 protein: CASSHGQGTGLRDEQYF

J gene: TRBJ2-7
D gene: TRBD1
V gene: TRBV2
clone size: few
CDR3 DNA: TGTGCCAGTCAACAGGGGGCTAACTCCTACGAGCAGTACTTC
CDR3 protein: CASQQGANSYEQYF

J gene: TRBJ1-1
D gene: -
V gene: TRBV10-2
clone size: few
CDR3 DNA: TGCGCCAGCAGTGAGACCGGGAACACTGAAGCTTTCTTT
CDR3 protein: CASSETGNTEAFF

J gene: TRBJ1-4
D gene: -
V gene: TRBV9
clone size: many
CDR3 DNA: TGTGCCAGCAGCGATGTTGCGGACGATGAAAAACTGTTTTTT
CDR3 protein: CASSDVADDEKLFF

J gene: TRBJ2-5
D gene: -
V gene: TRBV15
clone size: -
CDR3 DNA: TGTGCCACCAGCAGACGGGCGAACACCGGGGAGACCCAGTACTTC
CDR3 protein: CATSRRANTGETQYF

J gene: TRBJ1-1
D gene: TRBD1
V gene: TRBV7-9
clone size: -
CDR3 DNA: TGTGCCAGCAGCACACGTGGGACAGGGGGCCTGACTGAAGCTTTCTTT
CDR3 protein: CASSTRGTGGLTEAFF

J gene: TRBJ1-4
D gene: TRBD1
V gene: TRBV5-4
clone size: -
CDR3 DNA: TGTGCCAGCTGCGAGACAGGGCGAGCTGAAAAACTGTTTTTT
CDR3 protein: CASCETGRAEKLFF

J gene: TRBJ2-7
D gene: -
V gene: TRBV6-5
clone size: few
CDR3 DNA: TGTGCCAGCAGTTACTCCCGACTAGAGGTGGGCGAGCAGTACTTC
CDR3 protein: CASSYSRLEVGEQYF

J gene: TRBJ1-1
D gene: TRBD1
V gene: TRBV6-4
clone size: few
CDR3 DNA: TGTGCCAGCAGTGACGACAGGGGGAGTGAAGCTTTCTTT
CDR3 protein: CASSDDRGSEAFF

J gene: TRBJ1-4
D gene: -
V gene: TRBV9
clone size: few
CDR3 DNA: TGTGCCAGCAGCGTAGGCAGGGTTGGTTTTTTGGATGAAAAACTGTTTTTT
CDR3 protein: CASSVGRVGFLDEKLFF

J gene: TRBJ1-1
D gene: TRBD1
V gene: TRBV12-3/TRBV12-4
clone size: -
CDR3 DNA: TGTGCCAGCAGTTGGAGGGCAGGGGGAGCTTTCTTT
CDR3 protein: CASSWRAGGAFF

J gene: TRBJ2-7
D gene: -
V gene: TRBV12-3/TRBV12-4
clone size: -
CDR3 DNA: TGTGCCAGCAGCCCCTCCGGGCCCTTCTTGGGGGAGCAGTACTTC
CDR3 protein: CASSPSGPFLGEQYF

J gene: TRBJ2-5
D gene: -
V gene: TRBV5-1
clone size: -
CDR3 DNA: TGCGCCAGCAGCTTGGGGGTAGGGGAAGAGACCCAGTACTTC
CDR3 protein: CASSLGVGEETQYF

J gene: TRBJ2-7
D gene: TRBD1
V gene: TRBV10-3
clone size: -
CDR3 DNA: TGTGCCATCAGTGATGTCCGGGACAGGGGGCTTAACGAGCAGTACTTC
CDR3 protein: CAISDVRDRGLNEQYF

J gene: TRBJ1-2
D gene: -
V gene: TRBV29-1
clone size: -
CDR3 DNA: TGCAGCGGCAGTGTCGGGGCATGGAACACCTTC
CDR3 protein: CSGSVGAWNTF

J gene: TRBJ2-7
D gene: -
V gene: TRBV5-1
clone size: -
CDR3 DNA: TGCGCCAGCAGCTTGAGTGCCATGGGCTCCTACGAGCAGTACTTC
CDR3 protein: CASSLSAMGSYEQYF

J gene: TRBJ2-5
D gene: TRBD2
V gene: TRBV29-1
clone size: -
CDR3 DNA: TGCAGCAGCCGGACTAGCGGGAGGATGGTAGAGACCCAGTACTTC
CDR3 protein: CSSRTSGRMVETQYF

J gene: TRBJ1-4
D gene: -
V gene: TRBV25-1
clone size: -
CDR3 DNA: TGTGCCAGCAGCCTGGACAGTGAGAATGAAAAACTGTTTTTT
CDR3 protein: CASSLDSENEKLFF

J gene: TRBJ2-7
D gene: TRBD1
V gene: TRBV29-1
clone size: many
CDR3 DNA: TGCAGCGTTGTGGACAGGGGGCTGGGGGAGCAGTACTTC
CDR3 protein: CSVVDRGLGEQYF

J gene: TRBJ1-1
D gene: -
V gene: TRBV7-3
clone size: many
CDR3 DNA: TGTGCCAGCAGCCGGACACAGAACACTGAAGCTTTCTTT
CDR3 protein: CASSRTQNTEAFF

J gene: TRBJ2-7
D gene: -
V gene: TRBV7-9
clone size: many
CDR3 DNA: TGTGCCAGCAGCATAACCACGGGGGTGACCTACGAGCAGTACTTC
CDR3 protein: CASSITTGVTYEQYF

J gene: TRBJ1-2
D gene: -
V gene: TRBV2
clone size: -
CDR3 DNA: TGTGCCAGTGAAGGGGAACGGTATGGCTACACCTTC
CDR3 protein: CASEGERYGYTF

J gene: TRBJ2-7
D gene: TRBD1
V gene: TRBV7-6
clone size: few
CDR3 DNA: TGTGCCAGCAGCTTAGGAGGAGGACAGGGGAGGTTCGAGCAGTACTTC
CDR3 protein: CASSLGGGQGRFEQYF

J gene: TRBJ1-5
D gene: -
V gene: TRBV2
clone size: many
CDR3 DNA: TGTGCCAGCAGTGAAGCGGGGGTAGTGGAGACCCAGCATTTT
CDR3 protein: CASSEAGVVETQHF

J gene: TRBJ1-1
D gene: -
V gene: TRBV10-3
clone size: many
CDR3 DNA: TGTGCCATCAGTGAAACAGTGAACACTGAAGCTTTCTTT
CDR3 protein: CAISETVNTEAFF

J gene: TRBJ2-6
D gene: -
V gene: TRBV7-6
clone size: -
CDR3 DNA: TGTGCCAGCAGCTCGTACGGGGGCAACGTCCTGACTTTC
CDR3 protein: CASSSYGGNVLTF

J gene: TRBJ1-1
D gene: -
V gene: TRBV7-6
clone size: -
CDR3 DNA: TGTGCCAGCAGAGCTCCCGGGGGGGGCCTTGAAGCTTTCTTT
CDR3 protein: CASRAPGGGLEAFF

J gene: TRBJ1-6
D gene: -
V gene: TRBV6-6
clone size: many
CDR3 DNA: TGTGCCAGCAGTTACTCGCGCCCAGTATATTCACCCCTCCACTTT
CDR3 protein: CASSYSRPVYSPLHF

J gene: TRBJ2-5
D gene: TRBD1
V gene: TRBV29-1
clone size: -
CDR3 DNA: TGCAGCGTTACGGACAGGGGGACTGAAGCCGGAGAGACCCAGTACTTC
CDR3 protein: CSVTDRGTEAGETQYF

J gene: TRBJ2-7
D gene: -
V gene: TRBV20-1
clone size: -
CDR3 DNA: TGCAGTGCCGGCGGACTCGCACTCTCCTACGAGCAGTACTTC
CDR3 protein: CSAGGLALSYEQYF

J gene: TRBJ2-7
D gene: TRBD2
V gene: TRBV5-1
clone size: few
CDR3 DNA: TGCGCCAGCAGCGATTTGCACGGCGGCGGGACTAGCGGCTACGAGCAGTACTTC
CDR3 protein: CASSDLHGGGTSGYEQYF